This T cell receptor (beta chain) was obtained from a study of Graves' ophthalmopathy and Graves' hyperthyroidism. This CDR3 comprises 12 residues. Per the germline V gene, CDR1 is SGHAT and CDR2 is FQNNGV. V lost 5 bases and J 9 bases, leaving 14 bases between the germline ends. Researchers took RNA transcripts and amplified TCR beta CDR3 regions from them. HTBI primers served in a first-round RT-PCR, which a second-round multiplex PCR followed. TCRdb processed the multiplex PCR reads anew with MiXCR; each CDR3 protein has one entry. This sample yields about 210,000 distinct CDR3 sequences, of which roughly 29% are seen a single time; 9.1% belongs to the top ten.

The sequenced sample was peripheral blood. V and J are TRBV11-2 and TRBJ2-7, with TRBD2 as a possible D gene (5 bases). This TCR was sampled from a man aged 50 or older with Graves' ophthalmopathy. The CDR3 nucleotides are TGTGCCAGCAGCCCCGCCCGGGGATCGCAGTACTTC. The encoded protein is CASSPARGSQYF.